Below, one TCR beta chain is given with its context. Its cognate antigen has yet to be identified. Within one base of it there is no much larger clone, and no base qualities were kept. The treatment or condition label, read with the paper, signifies: approximately 10-day PBMC culture with coronavirus spike peptide pools or control peptides (ViraFEST assay). The study used the ViraFEST assay, which expanded antigen-specific T cells with peptide pools and then identified expanded clonotypes by TCR sequencing. Negative nucleocapsid antibody tests taken both before and after vaccination confirmed that the healthy vaccine recipients had no prior SARS-CoV-2 infection. PBMCs were cultured at roughly 2 million per well in IMDM supplemented with about 5.5% human AB serum and about 9.5 IU/ml IL-2, with about 9 ug/ml peptide pools added. On days 3 and 7, half of the culture medium was replaced with fresh IL-2-containing medium. CD4+ T cells were isolated after around 11 days of culture through negative selection using the EasySep CD4+ T cell isolation kit. Ficoll-Paque Plus gradient centrifugation was used to isolate PBMCs from whole blood, and the isolated PBMCs were then either used fresh or cryopreserved at -140C. Triplicate wells were generally used for each culture condition.

Its CDR3 holds 15 amino acids, cysteine through phenylalanine. Only CDR3 DNA remains: 45 bases, in frame from the first base. Trimming takes 5 bases from V and 1 base from J, and the germline ends sit 14 bases apart. The germline V gene (reference sequence) provides CDR1 LNHDA and CDR2 SQIVND. This sample is drawn from a study of vaccination and CD4 T cells after COVID-19 (dated by TCRdb to the early 2020s). Concerning the study at large: In the convalescent cohort there were six males and four females, among whom were two Hispanic individuals, seven Caucasians, two Asians and one multiracial person. Each participant got two doses of either the Pfizer-BioNTech BNT162b2 vaccine (n=8) or the Moderna mRNA-1273 vaccine (n=2). Post-COVID blood samples from convalescent patients were collected a median of around 100 days after diagnosis, with a range of 35 to 161 days. The time from the second vaccine dose to post-vaccine blood sampling had a median of around 72 days and ranged from about 12 to 250 days. The cultures were stimulated with overlapping spike peptide pools from SARS-CoV-2 and from the common cold coronaviruses HCoV-NL63, HCoV-OC43 and HCoV-229E. In control cultures, a CEFX viral epitope pool was used as positive control, an HIV-1 Nef peptide pool was used as negative control, or no peptide was added. In around 9 COVID-19 convalescent patients and a handful of infection-naive healthy vaccine recipients, researchers compared the spike-specific CD4+ TCR repertoire from before mRNA vaccination with the repertoire from after.

What the research found in general, with its limitations: Only a relatively small number of convalescent patients were included in the study, and early timepoints following natural infection were not analyzed. Of the vaccine-specific clones in convalescent patients, 304 of 307, or nearly all, reacted only to SARS-CoV-2 spike and did not cross-react with common cold coronaviruses. In convalescent patients, a median about 86% of post-vaccine SARS-CoV-2-reactive clones were detected only after vaccination, suggesting vaccine-specific priming. An increase in the median number of SARS-CoV-2-reactive clonotypes from approximately 20 after infection to approximately 41 after vaccination was observed, but the change was not found to be significant.

The receptor library was made with PCR. DNA from cultured CD4+ T cells was subjected to TCR sequencing with the Oncomine TCR Beta short-read assay at the Johns Hopkins FTIC core. Genomic DNA was extracted from the cultured CD4+ T cells with the QIAamp micro DNA kit. Oncomine TCR Beta libraries made from cultured CD4+ T cells were pooled using unique dual indexes and sequenced on an Illumina iSeq 100. In the authors' own workflow: Non-productive sequences were removed, and CDR3s not starting with C, not ending with F or W, or shorter than 7 amino acids were discarded. The MANAFEST web application identified antigen-specific clonotypes by comparing peptide-stimulated wells against reference wells and other culture wells. An FDR below 0.05, an odds ratio above 5, and a productive frequency above 0.1% in at least two of three replicate wells were required for clones to be considered positive. A clonotype was classed as cross-reactive if the clonotype showed significant expansion both in SARS-CoV-2 spike wells and in at least one common cold coronavirus spike condition. Using R version 3.6.1, CDR3 homology was evaluated through Levenshtein distances (stringdist) along with unrooted phylogenetic trees (ape). Through fastp at Q25 and MiXCR, TCRdb rebuilt clones from the public reads, retaining in-frame beta chains. Every entry covers one CDR3 protein and lists the most common genes and DNA from its rows. The V and J calls and clone size are TCRdb's, not the authors'. The sample yields over 15,000 distinct CDR3 sequences; approximately 80% were counted once. The ten biggest clones cover approximately 17% of the sample.

Specimen: CD4+ T cells from blood, cultured in vitro, collected after SARS-CoV-2 vaccination. The sequence links TRBV19 to TRBJ1-1; the best D guess is TRBD1, with 5 bases matching. This clonotype was sampled from a human donor who received a COVID-19 vaccine. Here the CDR3 is given as CASSEGAGGNTEAFF. The DNA sequence reads TGTGCCAGTAGTGAAGGGGCCGGCGGGAACACTGAAGCTTTCTTT.